This T cell receptor beta chain originates from a study of response to subunit inactivated influenza vaccine. The V gene end was trimmed by 3 bases and the J gene end by 8 bases; junction bases not matched to a gene: 5. CDR3 size: 14 residues. Germline CDR1 SEHNR, CDR2 FQNEAQ (reference sequence). Findings of the study overall: The authors proposed limited new T cell recruitment per seasonal influenza vaccination.

This clonotype was recorded at least ten times. Antigen specificity is unknown. TCRdb used MiXCR to reprocess the RT-PCR reads, holding one entry per CDR3 protein. This table has approximately 530,000 distinct CDR3 sequences, 6% to 9% appearing once. The material sequenced was PBMCs from blood, taken less than 25 months after vaccination. This receptor was obtained from a man between 50 and 69 years old who received an inactivated influenza vaccine. The chain couples TRBV7-9 to TRBJ2-1, with 9 positions matching TRBD2. Here the CDR3 DNA reads TGTGCCAGCAGCTTGGCGGGAGGGTTGGATGAGCAGTTCTTC. Protein sequence: CASSLAGGLDEQFF.